One sample yielded the 10 T cell receptor beta chains listed below, sequenced in a study of shared clonotypes between healthy human individuals. Sequencing used immunoSEQ multiplex PCR; TCRdb keeps in-frame clones, though not all of them. The sample contains more than 450,000 clones, approximately 85% of which appear only once. The specimen was PBMCs. All receptors come from a woman aged 35 to 49 in good health. Some clones in this sample may be carry-over from other donors' samples.

V usage is TRBV10-3 and J usage is TRBJ1-2; no clear D gene. The CDR3 covers 12 residues. V was clipped by 3 bases and J by 3 bases, with 5 bases between them. CDR1 ENHRY and CDR2 SYGVKD come from the germline V gene. CDR3 nucleotides: TGTGCCATCAGTGAAAGGGACTATGGCTACACCTTC. This translates into CAISERDYGYTF.

This clone showed up just a few times. The chain joins TRBV29-1 to TRBJ2-1; D not certain. CDR1 is SQVTM, CDR2 ANQGSEA, per germline. The CDR3 is 13 residues long. Trimming pared 4 bases from V and 0 bases from J, leaving 7 bases between. CDR3 nucleotide sequence: TGCAGCGTTGCATGGAGCTCCTACAATGAGCAGTTCTTC. Protein sequence: CSVAWSSYNEQFF.

This chain links TRBV4-1 with TRBJ2-7; 8 bases match TRBD2. The CDR3 runs to 17 residues. Germline CDR1 and CDR2: MGHRA and YSYEKL. V shed 0 bases, J shed 3 bases, and the junction held 10 bases outside the gene matches. Here the CDR3 reads CASSQDSGGTSNYEQYF. DNA for the CDR3: TGCGCCAGCAGCCAAGATTCGGGGGGGACTTCCAACTACGAGCAGTACTTC.

CDR3 bases: TGTGCCAGCATATCCTATCCGGAGGACACTGAAGCTTTCTTT. Amino acids: CASISYPEDTEAFF. This rearrangement joins TRBV6-1 to TRBJ1-1; D remains unclear. This CDR3 comprises 14 residues. Germline CDR1 reads MNHNS; CDR2 reads SASEGT. V lost 7 bases to trimming and J lost 3 bases, with 15 bases between them.

This chain connects TRBV6-5 to TRBJ2-1, with 10 bases lining up with TRBD2. CDR1 is MNHEY and CDR2 is SVGAGI in the germline V gene. The CDR3 length is 14 residues. V was clipped by 6 bases and J by 8 bases; unmatched bases: 7. This CDR3 is CASSPGTSVDEQFF. As DNA, the CDR3 is TGTGCCAGCAGCCCCGGGACTAGCGTCGATGAGCAGTTCTTC.

The CDR3 DNA sequence: TGCAGTGCTAGTCTTACGGATGAGCAGTTCTTC. This encodes CSASLTDEQFF. The chain couples TRBV20-1 to TRBJ2-1; D is undetermined. CDR1 is DFQATT, CDR2 SNEGSKA, per germline (reference sequence). This CDR3 spans 11 amino acids. Trimming stripped 3 bases from V and 8 bases from J, with 8 bases between.

The J gene is TRBJ2-7, the V gene TRBV4-1, with TRBD1 as a possible D gene (6 bases). Deletions cut 3 bases from V and 2 bases from J, with 11 bases between. The CDR3 sequence is 14 residues long. Germline values: CDR1 MGHRA, CDR2 YSYEKL. CDR3 in DNA: TGCGCCAGCAGCCATCCCGGGACACCCTACGAGCAGTACTTC. It yields the protein CASSHPGTPYEQYF.

This rearrangement joins TRBV9 to TRBJ1-5; D may be TRBD1 (5 bases). Between the trimmed V and J ends, which lost 4 bases and 6 bases, there was a span of 17 bases. The germline gives CDR1 SGDLS, CDR2 YYNGEE. This CDR3 has 15 residues. DNA for the CDR3: TGTGCCAGCAGCCCTGGGGCGGGCGGAGGTCAGCCCCAGCATTTT. This gives the protein CASSPGAGGGQPQHF.

The chain employs TRBV29-1 and TRBJ2-4; D possibly corresponds to TRBD1 (6 bases). CDR1 is SQVTM, CDR2 ANQGSEA, per germline. The germline V and J ends were trimmed by 3 bases and 9 bases, with 9 bases remaining between them. CDR3 size: 11 residues. The CDR3 reads CSVDSGVIQYF. In DNA, the CDR3 is TGCAGCGTTGATTCAGGGGTCATTCAGTACTTC.

The chain uses TRBV18 and TRBJ2-1; 9 bases are shared with TRBD2. The CDR3 spans 17 residues. Germline assignment: CDR1 KGHSH and CDR2 LQKENI. The ends lost 5 bases at V and 10 bases at J; junction bases unmatched: 18. Written as DNA, the CDR3 is TGTGCCAGCTCAACCAGGATAGCGGGAGTCTCGGGGTGGGAGCAGTTCTTC. This gives the protein CASSTRIAGVSGWEQFF.